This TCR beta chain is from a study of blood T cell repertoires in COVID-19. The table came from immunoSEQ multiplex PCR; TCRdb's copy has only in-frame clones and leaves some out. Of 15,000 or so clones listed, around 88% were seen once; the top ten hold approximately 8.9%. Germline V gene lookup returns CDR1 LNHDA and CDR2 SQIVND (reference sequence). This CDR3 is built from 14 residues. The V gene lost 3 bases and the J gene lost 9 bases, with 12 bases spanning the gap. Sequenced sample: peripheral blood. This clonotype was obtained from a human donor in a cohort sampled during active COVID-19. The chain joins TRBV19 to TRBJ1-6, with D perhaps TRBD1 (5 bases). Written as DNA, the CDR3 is TGTGCCAGTAGTATCGGGCAGGGATTTTCACCCCTCCACTTT. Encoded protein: CASSIGQGFSPLHF.